The sequence of this TCR beta chain was determined in a study of blood T cell repertoires in COVID-19. Study background: The study drew acute and convalescent COVID-19 samples from the United States, Italy and Spain. Sources were T cells, B-cell-depleted T cells, or PBMCs; the material itself was cDNA or gDNA.

Authors' processing steps: Counts of nucleated cells, estimated from reference gene primer amplification, were obtained. Only in-frame clones appear in the TCRdb table, and some are missing; sequencing was by immunoSEQ multiplex PCR. V, J and clone size are those of that table, while D and trimming were read from the DNA. The table lists some 150,000 clones, approximately 84% of them singletons, with 2% to 3% in the top ten. This CDR3 spans 15 amino acids. Trimming removed 3 bases at V and 0 bases at J, with 12 bases between. Germline CDR1 SGDLS, CDR2 YYNGEE. The V gene is TRBV9, the J gene TRBJ2-5; a weak D match, TRBD2 (6 bases). This clonotype was sampled from a human donor with acute or convalescent COVID-19. The donor label of this sample is uncertain. The sample taken for sequencing was peripheral blood. CDR3 coding DNA: TGTGCCAGCAGCGATAGCGGAGTGTACCAAGAGACCCAGTACTTC. Protein sequence: CASSDSGVYQETQYF.